This T cell receptor (beta chain) was identified in a study of STAT5B mutations in CD4+ large granular lymphocyte leukemia. Trimming took 3 bases from V and 0 from J, leaving 9 bases between them. The CDR3 runs 15 residues. Germline V gene data show CDR1 as SGHNT and CDR2 as YYREEE (reference sequence). Bead-separated CD4+, CD4+CD8+, CD57+ or CD56+ fractions, or PBMC, were used. TCRdb's table, derived via immunoSEQ multiplex PCR, lists solely in-frame clones and lacks some. Counted here are around 8,900 clones, 85% to 90% occurring once; the ten biggest clones make up 50%. The origin of this receptor is a woman aged 65 to 85 with CD4+ T-cell large granular lymphocyte leukemia. Sequences were obtained from PBMCs. The chain carries TRBV5-4 and TRBJ2-2; D perhaps matches TRBD2 (5 bases). The CDR3 nucleotides are TGTGCCAGCAGCTGGGGAGTTTCGAACACCGGGGAGCTGTTTTTT. This encodes CASSWGVSNTGELFF.